One and the same sample provided the 4 T cell receptor beta chains below, sequenced in a study of shared clonotypes between healthy human individuals. Profiled with immunoSEQ multiplex PCR; TCRdb holds only in-frame clones, not every one. The table includes about 2.5 million clones, 85% to 95% detected once. Sequencing used naive CD4+ T cells from PBMCs. Subset of the sample: CD45RA+ positively selected. The receptors were sampled from a young man in good health. Some clones in this sample may be carry-over from other donors' samples.

This clone has just a few counts. The chain couples TRBV7-9 to TRBJ2-5, with D possibly matching TRBD2 (6 bases). This CDR3 has 15 residues. V was trimmed by 5 bases and J by 1 base, leaving 14 bases between them. Germline V gives CDR1 SEHNR, CDR2 FQNEAQ (reference sequence). For the CDR3, the DNA is TGTGCCAGCAGCCTTGGGGGGATCTCCCAAGAGACCCAGTACTTC. Its protein product is CASSLGGISQETQYF.

The rearrangement joins TRBV5-1 to TRBJ2-2, with D possibly TRBD1 on 6 matching bases. Germline-derived CDR1 and CDR2 are SGHRS and YFSETQ. The CDR3 has 17 residues. Trimming stripped 4 bases from V and 4 bases from J, with 20 bases between. This CDR3 is CASSPTPDSAVTGELFF. CDR3 nucleotides: TGCGCCAGCAGCCCTACACCGGACAGCGCGGTCACCGGGGAGCTGTTTTTT.

The V and J genes are TRBV29-1 and TRBJ2-2; D gene ambiguous. The length of the CDR3 is 15 residues. The germline V and J ends were trimmed by 0 bases and 1 base, with 9 bases remaining between them. Per germline, CDR1 SQVTM and CDR2 ANQGSEA. This CDR3 is CSVEDLNKNTGELFF. In DNA form, the CDR3 reads TGCAGCGTTGAAGATCTAAACAAGAACACCGGGGAGCTGTTTTTT.

This CDR3 reads CASSLTGQPMNTEAFF. The CDR3 DNA follows: TGCGCCAGCAGCCTAACGGGACAGCCCATGAACACTGAAGCTTTCTTT. J is TRBJ1-1 and V is TRBV5-1, with 7 bases fitting TRBD1. CDR3 length: 16 residues. Germline loops: CDR1 SGHRS, CDR2 YFSETQ. V was clipped by 4 bases and J by 0 bases; unmatched bases: 9.